Below, 22 T cell receptor beta chains from the same sample are listed, as sequenced in a study of shared clonotypes between healthy human individuals. Libraries were prepared by immunoSEQ multiplex PCR; TCRdb keeps only in-frame clonotypes and omits some of them. The table shows 730,000 or so clones, with 55% to 75% occurring only once. Material: memory CD4+ T cells sorted from blood. Subset here: CD45RA-negative fraction. The receptors stem from a woman aged 25 to 39 in good health.

The V and J genes are TRBV25-1 and TRBJ1-4; 8 bases align to TRBD1. This CDR3 region has 17 residues. Germline loops: CDR1 MGHDK, CDR2 SYGVNS. J lost 7 bases, V lost 6 bases, and 16 bases had no gene match. The CDR3 region is CASSNQGAKDGSEKLFF. The CDR3 nucleotides are TGTGCCAGCAGCAATCAGGGGGCAAAGGACGGAAGTGAAAAACTGTTTTTT.

The chain is built from TRBV9 and TRBJ2-3, with D possibly TRBD1 on 6 matching bases. Germline CDR1 SGDLS, CDR2 YYNGEE. The V gene lost 3 bases and the J gene lost 6 bases, with 14 bases spanning the gap. The CDR3 runs to 14 residues. CDR3 in DNA: TGTGCCAGCAGCGCCACCTACAGGGACGATACGCAGTATTTT. Its translation is CASSATYRDDTQYF.

This rearrangement joins TRBV15 to TRBJ2-5; TRBD1 aligns across 7 bases. Germline assignment: CDR1 LNHNV and CDR2 YYDKDF (reference sequence). This CDR3 has 18 residues. The V and J ends lost 3 bases and 2 bases, in that order; junction bases with no gene match: 15. In DNA, the CDR3 is TGTGCCACCAGCAGCTTTTCCGGGACAGCCCTTTCTCAAGAGACCCAGTACTTC. Translation gives CATSSFSGTALSQETQYF. Full variable domain (missing parts from reference TRBV15 and TRBJ2-5): DAMVIQNPRYQVTQFGKPVTLSCSQTLNHNVMYWYQQKSSQAPKLLFHYYDKDFNNEADTPDNFQSRRPNTSFCFLDIRSPGLGDTAMYLCATSSFSGTALSQETQYFGPGTRLLVL.

The chain links TRBV11-2 to TRBJ2-1; 7 nucleotides line up with TRBD2. The CDR3 length is 18 residues. Germline V gene lookup returns CDR1 SGHAT and CDR2 FQNNGV. V shed 6 bases and J 5 bases; nucleotides not matched to a gene: 19. This CDR3 reads CASRMSPFGGSSHNEQFF. CDR3 in DNA: TGTGCCAGCAGAATGAGTCCCTTTGGCGGGAGTAGCCACAATGAGCAGTTCTTC. Looking up the rest from reference TRBV11-2 and TRBJ2-1 gives the full variable domain: EAGVAQSPRYKIIEKRQSVAFWCNPISGHATLYWYQQILGQGPKLLIQFQNNGVVDDSQLPKDRFSAERLKGVDSTLKIQPAKLEDSAVYLCASRMSPFGGSSHNEQFFGPGTRLTVL.

The V and J genes are TRBV7-2 and TRBJ2-5, with 7 bases aligning to TRBD2. V lost 1 base, J lost 10 bases, and 6 bases stayed unmatched. The CDR3 is made up of 13 amino acids. Per germline, CDR1 SGHTA and CDR2 FQGNSA. The CDR3 coding sequence is TGTGCCAGCAGCTTAGGGCCCAAGCGGGACCAGTACTTC. Protein sequence: CASSLGPKRDQYF.

This clone came up many times. The gene calls are TRBV11-2 and TRBJ2-7; D perhaps matches TRBD1 (5 bases). The CDR3 totals 16 residues. The germline V and J ends were trimmed by 5 bases and 6 bases, with 23 bases remaining between them. Looked up from germline, CDR1 is SGHAT and CDR2 is FQNNGV. The CDR3 bases are TGTGCCAGCAGCCGCTTAGGGGCAGGTATCGAAATCGAGCAGTACTTC. As protein: CASSRLGAGIEIEQYF.

J is TRBJ2-6 and V is TRBV5-1; maybe TRBD1 (6 bases). V was shortened by 5 bases and J by 3 bases, with 18 bases between the two germline ends. Germline V CDR1 and CDR2: SGHRS, YFSETQ. The CDR3 length is 17 residues. CDR3 loop: CASSPQGANFGANVLTF. The CDR3 DNA follows: TGCGCCAGCAGTCCACAGGGCGCCAACTTTGGGGCCAACGTCCTGACTTTC.

Details on this clone: Other DNA sequences within the sample encode an identical CDR3. The V and J genes are TRBV19 and TRBJ2-7, with TRBD2 matching over 11 bases. The CDR3 has 15 amino acids. The junction had 3 bases not matched to a gene; V was cut back by 1 base and J by 4 bases. Germline CDR1 is LNHDA and CDR2 is SQIVND (reference sequence). The CDR3 protein is CASSIGSSGRYEQYF. The CDR3 DNA reads as TGTGCCAGTAGTATAGGTTCTAGCGGGAGGTACGAGCAGTACTTC. Full variable domain (outside the CDR3, taken from reference TRBV19 and TRBJ2-7): DGGITQSPKYLFRKEGQNVTLSCEQNLNHDAMYWYRQDPGQGLRLIYYSQIVNDFQKGDIAEGYSVSREKKESFPLTVTSAQKNPTAFYLCASSIGSSGRYEQYFGPGTRLTVT.

The chain employs TRBV13 and TRBJ1-2; 7 positions agree with TRBD1. Trimming at V came to 5 bases and at J to 4 bases, leaving 7 bases not matched to a gene. Germline CDR1 is PRHDT and CDR2 is FYEKMQ (reference sequence). The CDR3 runs to 14 residues. CDR3 residues: CASSLLDRSYGYTF. Here the CDR3 DNA reads TGTGCCAGCAGCCTCCTGGACAGGTCCTATGGCTACACCTTC.

This chain links TRBV18 with TRBJ2-7, with a tentative D call TRBD1 (5 bases). The CDR3 loop spans 15 amino acids. Germline CDR1 KGHSH, CDR2 LQKENI. The V and J ends lost 0 bases and 3 bases respectively, with 12 bases between them. The CDR3 DNA sequence: TGTGCCAGCTCACCACCGGCAGGGTACAACTACGAGCAGTACTTC. It yields the protein CASSPPAGYNYEQYF.

V usage is TRBV7-9 and J usage is TRBJ1-5; unclear D gene. V lost 5 bases, J lost 0 bases, and 20 bases lay in between. The CDR3 loop spans 18 amino acids. From germline, CDR1 is SEHNR and CDR2 FQNEAQ (reference sequence). The CDR3 loop reads CASSLWQILSPSNQPQHF. DNA for the CDR3: TGTGCCAGCAGCCTGTGGCAGATACTCTCTCCTAGCAATCAGCCCCAGCATTTT.

The table lists this clone with many counts. The V call is TRBV7-3, the J call TRBJ1-3; the D gene is possibly TRBD1 (6 bases). There are 15 residues in the CDR3. V gave up 3 bases and J gave up 4 bases, with 13 bases separating them. Germline lookup yields CDR1 SGHTA and CDR2 FQGTGA. Here the CDR3 reads CASSFRGGPGNTIYF. Written as DNA, the CDR3 is TGTGCCAGCAGCTTCCGTGGGGGGCCAGGAAACACCATATATTTT.

This clone was counted a few times. The chain carries TRBV2 and TRBJ2-3; 7 positions agree with TRBD2. Per germline, CDR1 SNHLY and CDR2 FYNNEI. The CDR3 sequence is 15 residues long. The trim removed 1 base at V and 7 bases at J, leaving 8 bases unmatched. The CDR3 DNA follows: TGTGCCAGCAGTGAAGTGGGCGGGAGTGGGAATACGCAGTATTTT. This translates into CASSEVGGSGNTQYF.

The chain employs TRBV9 and TRBJ2-3; 10 bases line up with TRBD2. V gave up 0 bases and J gave up 5 bases; unmatched junction bases: 6. This CDR3 is built from 16 residues. CDR1 and CDR2 (germline): SGDLS, YYNGEE. The CDR3 DNA reads TGTGCCAGCAGCGTAGCTCTAGCGGGAGTGGGAGATACGCAGTATTTT. Its protein is CASSVALAGVGDTQYF.

The rearrangement links TRBV28 to TRBJ2-3; D remains ambiguous. The CDR3 sequence is 14 residues long. CDR1 and CDR2 (germline): MDHEN, SYDVKM. Trimming pared 2 bases from V and 1 base from J, leaving 7 bases between. DNA for the CDR3: TGTGCCAGCAGTTTAGTGGCCCGCACAGATACGCAGTATTTT. Its protein is CASSLVARTDTQYF.

This clone occurred a few times. The V call is TRBV6-6, the J call TRBJ1-2, with 8 positions matching TRBD1. V shed 5 bases, J shed 2 bases, and the junction held 7 bases outside the gene matches. Germline CDR1 MNHNY, CDR2 SVGAGI (reference sequence). The CDR3 runs to 15 residues. CDR3 protein: CASSPSDRENYGYTF. In nucleotides, the CDR3 is TGTGCCAGCAGTCCCTCGGACAGGGAGAACTATGGCTACACCTTC.

The rearrangement links TRBV6-1 to TRBJ2-3; 8 bases line up with TRBD1. Germline CDR1 and CDR2: MNHNS and SASEGT. Trimming took 6 bases from V and 3 from J; bases not matched to a gene: 8. The CDR3 totals 15 residues. CDR3 region: CASSRPGQGTDTQYF. The CDR3 DNA is TGTGCCAGCAGCCGCCCCGGACAGGGAACAGATACGCAGTATTTT.

This sequence joins TRBV29-1 and TRBJ2-1; no definite D call. Between the trimmed V and J ends, which lost 3 bases and 3 bases, there was a span of 9 bases. This CDR3 has 13 residues. Germline values: CDR1 SQVTM, CDR2 ANQGSEA. The DNA for the CDR3 is TGCAGCGTTGAGCAGTCCGTCTACAATGAGCAGTTCTTC. Translating it yields CSVEQSVYNEQFF.

In this sample, this clone turned up many times. The rearrangement links TRBV18 to TRBJ2-7, with TRBD1 matching 7 bases. The V gene end was trimmed by 2 bases and the J gene end by 4 bases; junction bases not matched to a gene: 5. The CDR3 has 14 amino acids. Germline-derived CDR1 and CDR2 are KGHSH and LQKENI. The DNA of the CDR3 is TGTGCCAGCTCACCAAGGGCGACAGGGTACGAGCAGTACTTC. It specifies CASSPRATGYEQYF.

The chain joins TRBV30 to TRBJ1-4; a possible D gene is TRBD1 (5 bases). The CDR3 is 14 residues long. Germline CDR1 GTSNPN, CDR2 SVGIG (reference sequence). The V gene lost 0 bases and the J gene lost 3 bases, with 8 bases spanning the gap. The CDR3 nucleotides read TGTGCCTGGAGTGTGACGGGGGCTAATGAAAAACTGTTTTTT. It is translated as CAWSVTGANEKLFF.

On this clone: The sample contains more than one DNA sequence encoding this CDR3. The chain recombines TRBV2 with TRBJ1-3; TRBD1 might be the D (5 bases). V was trimmed by 4 bases and J by 2 bases, leaving 9 bases between them. The CDR3 sequence is 14 residues long. In germline, CDR1 is SNHLY, CDR2 FYNNEI. The CDR3 is CASSGGRAGNTIYF. As DNA, the CDR3 is TGTGCCAGCAGTGGGGGCAGGGCTGGAAACACCATATATTTT.

The J gene is TRBJ2-7, the V gene TRBV4-2, with TRBD2 matching over 10 bases. The CDR3 consists of 15 residues. Germline trimming cut 2 bases from V and 2 bases from J; bases unmatched to any gene: 3. Germline lookup yields CDR1 LGHNA and CDR2 YNFKEQ. CDR3 in DNA: TGTGCCAGCAGCCAACTAGCGGGGGCAACCTACGAGCAGTACTTC. Amino acid sequence: CASSQLAGATYEQYF.